This T cell receptor beta chain was retrieved from a study of blood T cells in healthy people across ages. Alongside a J-beta primer mix, a sample-barcoded 5' primer served in a second PCR lasting about 7 to 12 cycles. Tags on each cDNA molecule came from a template-switch adaptor with 12 random nucleotides. Using its own MiXCR run on the 5' RACE reads, TCRdb lists one record per CDR3 protein. Counted here are 1.5 million to 2 million distinct CDR3 sequences, about 50% occurring once; the ten biggest clones make up 2% to 2.5%. This CDR3 is 13 amino acids long. CDR1 is SQVTM, CDR2 ANQGSEA, per germline. V was cut by 8 bases and J by 1 base, with 12 bases left in between. This clonotype occurred once.

The V call is TRBV29-1, the J call TRBJ2-1; tentative D call: TRBD1 (5 bases). Sequenced sample: blood. The TCR comes from a woman in her 40s in good health. The CDR3 sequence is CSIARGSYNEQFF. The CDR3 coding sequence is TGCAGCATTGCTAGGGGATCCTACAATGAGCAGTTCTTC.